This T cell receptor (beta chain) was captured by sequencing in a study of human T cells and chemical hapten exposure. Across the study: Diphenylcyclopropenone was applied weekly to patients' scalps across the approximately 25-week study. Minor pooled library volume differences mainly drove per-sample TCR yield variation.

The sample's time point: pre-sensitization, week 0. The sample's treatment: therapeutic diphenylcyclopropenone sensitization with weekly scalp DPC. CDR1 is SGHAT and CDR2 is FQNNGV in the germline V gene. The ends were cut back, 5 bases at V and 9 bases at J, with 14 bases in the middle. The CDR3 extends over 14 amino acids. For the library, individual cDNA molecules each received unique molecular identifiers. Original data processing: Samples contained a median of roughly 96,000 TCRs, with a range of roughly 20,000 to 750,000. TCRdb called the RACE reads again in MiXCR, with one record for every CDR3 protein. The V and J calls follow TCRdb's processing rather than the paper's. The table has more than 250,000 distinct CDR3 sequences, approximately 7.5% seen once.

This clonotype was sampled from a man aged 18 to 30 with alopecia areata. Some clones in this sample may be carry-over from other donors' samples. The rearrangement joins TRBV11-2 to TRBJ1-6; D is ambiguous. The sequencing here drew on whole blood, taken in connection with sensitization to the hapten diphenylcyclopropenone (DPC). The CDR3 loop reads CASSISQSRSPLHF. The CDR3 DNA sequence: TGTGCCAGCAGCATTAGTCAGTCCCGTTCACCCCTCCACTTT.